These 19 T cell receptor beta chains were all obtained from the same sample, sequenced in a study of blood T cell repertoires in COVID-19 (TCRdb year 2020). Libraries came from the immunoSEQ multiplex PCR assay. The table comes from immuneACCESS by way of TCRdb, which keeps in-frame sequences with V and J called. Part of the clones is missing from these tables; in studies checked, under half for an unresolved V gene and the rest for unknown reasons. In all, the sample holds roughly 250,000 clones, and about 90% of those were seen once. Around 3.3% of the sample lies in the top ten. The sequenced sample was PBMCs or T cells enriched from blood (not recorded which). The source of these receptors is a woman aged 40 to 50 with acute COVID-19.

V is TRBV11-3 and J is TRBJ2-7, with 8 bases identical to TRBD2. The CDR3 loop spans 14 amino acids. Germline CDR1 is SGHNT and CDR2 is YENEEA. V lost 5 bases to trimming and J lost 4 bases; unmatched junction nucleotides: 7. The CDR3 DNA sequence: TGTGCCAGCAGCCCATCGGGACTAGTTTACGAGCAGTACTTC. Residues: CASSPSGLVYEQYF.

To note about this clone: The same CDR3 is also encoded by other DNA sequences in this sample. The chain links TRBV9 to TRBJ2-3, with a tentative D call TRBD2 (6 bases). The length of the CDR3 is 14 residues. V lost 0 bases and J 6 bases, leaving 11 bases between the germline ends. CDR1 and CDR2 from the germline V gene are SGDLS and YYNGEE. The CDR3 region has the DNA TGTGCCAGCAGCGTAGTCGGGAGAGGCGATACGCAGTATTTT. It codes for CASSVVGRGDTQYF. The full variable domain, with the rest looked up from reference TRBV9 and TRBJ2-3, is DSGVTQTPKHLITATGQRVTLRCSPRSGDLSVYWYQQSLDQGLQFLIQYYNGEERAKGNILERFSAQQFPDLHSELNLSSLELGDSALYFCASSVVGRGDTQYFGPGTRLTVL.

This clone occurred a few times. The chain combines TRBV6-5 with TRBJ2-7, with 7 bases identical to TRBD2. Germline-derived CDR1 and CDR2 are MNHEY and SVGAGI. J gave up 4 bases and V 6 bases, and 6 bases lay outside the gene matches. The CDR3 is made up of 13 amino acids. CDR3 sequence (DNA): TGTGCCAGCAGCCGGGGGGAAGGTTACGAGCAGTACTTC. This translates into CASSRGEGYEQYF.

In nucleotides, the CDR3 is TGTGCCAGCGATGTCGAAGGGGGCGCCGGAAACACCATATATTTT. Its translation: CASDVEGGAGNTIYF. The V and J genes are TRBV6-5 and TRBJ1-3, with 7 positions matching TRBD1. This CDR3 is built from 15 residues. CDR1 MNHEY and CDR2 SVGAGI come from the germline V gene. V gave up 8 bases and J gave up 4 bases; unmatched junction bases: 11.

Notes on this clone: Its ends do not fully match the called genes, so a read error is possible. V usage is TRBV10-1 and J usage is TRBJ2-5; D is ambiguous. The CDR3 is made up of 12 amino acids. Germline V lookup: CDR1 WNHNN, CDR2 SYGVQD (reference sequence). The CDR3 nucleotides read TGCGCCAGGCCCCTTGGCACTTCTGGAGAACACTTC. Its translation: CARPLGTSGEHF.

This sequence joins TRBV19 and TRBJ2-7; 7 positions agree with TRBD1. Looked up from germline, CDR1 is LNHDA and CDR2 is SQIVND (reference sequence). With 7 bases clipped from V and 5 bases from J, the junction kept 5 bases outside the gene matches. This CDR3 region has 12 residues. CDR3 sequence reads: CASTNRGNEQYF. The CDR3 nucleotides read TGTGCCAGTACCAACAGGGGAAACGAGCAGTACTTC.

This clone has a count of ten or more. V is TRBV24-1 and J is TRBJ2-2; D may be TRBD1 (5 bases). Trimming shortened V by 0 bases and J by 7 bases, and 11 bases separated the two germline ends. The CDR3 is 15 residues long. Germline-derived CDR1 and CDR2 are KGHDR and SFDVKD. CDR3: CATSDLQQDSGELFF. CDR3 sequence (DNA): TGTGCCACCAGTGATTTGCAACAGGATAGCGGGGAGCTGTTTTTT.

The chain carries TRBV29-1 and TRBJ2-2; 9 positions match TRBD2. CDR1 SQVTM and CDR2 ANQGSEA come from the germline V gene. V gave up 6 bases and J gave up 1 base; unmatched junction bases: 6. The CDR3 is 15 amino acids. The CDR3 loop is CSVKQAGGNTGELFF. Here the CDR3 DNA reads TGCAGCGTCAAACAAGCGGGAGGGAACACCGGGGAGCTGTTTTTT.

The J gene is TRBJ2-7, the V gene TRBV5-4; 10 nucleotides align to TRBD2. Losses at the gene ends were 4 bases for V and 1 base for J; bases not matched to a gene: 8. The CDR3 contains 16 residues. Germline CDR1 reads SGHNT; CDR2 reads YYREEE (reference sequence). The CDR3 region is CASSPAAGGPSYEQYF. The CDR3 DNA is TGTGCCAGCAGCCCCGCAGCGGGAGGGCCTTCCTACGAGCAGTACTTC. The whole variable domain, filled in from reference TRBV5-4 and TRBJ2-7, reads ETGVTQSPTHLIKTRGQQVTLRCSSQSGHNTVSWYQQALGQGPQFIFQYYREEENGRGNFPPRFSGLQFPNYSSELNVNALELDDSALYLCASSPAAGGPSYEQYFGPGTRLTVT.

This chain links TRBV29-1 with TRBJ2-7, with TRBD2 as a possible D gene (6 bases). This CDR3 is built from 13 residues. The V gene's germline CDR1 is SQVTM and CDR2 ANQGSEA. V was clipped by 4 bases and J by 0 bases, with 10 bases between them. The DNA for the CDR3 is TGCAGCGTTGCTGGCGGGATCTCCTACGAGCAGTACTTC. Its protein product is CSVAGGISYEQYF.

This clone has a single count. The rearrangement links TRBV7-9 to TRBJ2-1; 7 nucleotides agree with TRBD2. The CDR3 covers 14 residues. V was clipped by 3 bases and J by 3 bases; unmatched bases: 2. In germline, CDR1 is SEHNR, CDR2 FQNEAQ (reference sequence). The CDR3 protein is CASSFGTNYNEQFF. The CDR3 DNA reads TGTGCCAGCAGCTTCGGGACTAACTACAATGAGCAGTTCTTC.

Comment on this clone: Other nucleotide sequences in the sample specify the same CDR3. V gene TRBV7-8 combines with J gene TRBJ2-3, with 9 bases matching TRBD2. Germline assignment: CDR1 SGHVS and CDR2 FQNEAQ. With 1 base clipped from V and 1 base from J, the junction kept 3 bases outside the gene matches. This CDR3 region has 16 residues. Here the CDR3 reads CASSLVAGGGTDTQYF. The DNA for the CDR3 is TGTGCCAGCAGCTTAGTTGCGGGAGGGGGCACAGATACGCAGTATTTT.

The V gene is TRBV7-9, the J gene TRBJ2-2, with 7 positions matching TRBD1. CDR1 and CDR2 from the germline V gene are SEHNR and FQNEAQ (reference sequence). The ends lost 2 bases at V and 6 bases at J; junction bases unmatched: 12. The CDR3 extends over 17 amino acids. The CDR3 bases are TGTGCCAGCAGCTTAAGCCGTCCCGGGCAGGGGGCCGGGGAGCTGTTTTTT. Residues: CASSLSRPGQGAGELFF.

V gene TRBV5-1 combines with J gene TRBJ2-2; 8 bases are shared with TRBD2. The CDR3 runs to 15 residues. Germline CDR1 and CDR2: SGHRS and YFSETQ. The V gene end was trimmed by 4 bases and the J gene end by 4 bases; junction bases not matched to a gene: 6. The CDR3 DNA reads as TGCGCCAGCAGCGTACTAGCGGATCCCACCGGGGAGCTGTTTTTT. It codes for CASSVLADPTGELFF.

The chain couples TRBV11-2 to TRBJ2-1; TRBD2 might be the D (6 bases). The CDR3 has 14 residues. V shed 6 bases and J shed 1 base, with 10 bases lying between them. Germline lookup yields CDR1 SGHAT and CDR2 FQNNGV. The CDR3 is CASRISGSYNEQFF. As DNA, the CDR3 is TGTGCCAGCAGAATTAGCGGATCCTACAATGAGCAGTTCTTC.

The rearrangement links TRBV2 to TRBJ2-3; TRBD2 might be the D (5 bases). CDR1 SNHLY and CDR2 FYNNEI come from the germline V gene. This CDR3 region has 15 residues. V lost 10 bases and J lost 3, with 20 bases in between. For the CDR3, the DNA is TGTGCCACTAGTCGGTCAGGTGGAGGAACAGATACGCAGTATTTT. Protein product: CATSRSGGGTDTQYF. The variable domain in full, completed from reference TRBV2 and TRBJ2-3, reads EPEVTQTPSHQVTQMGQEVILRCVPISNHLYFYWYRQILGQKVEFLVSFYNNEISEKSEIFDDQFSVERPDGSNFTLKIRSTKLEDSAMYFCATSRSGGGTDTQYFGPGTRLTVL.

The chain is built from TRBV6-1 and TRBJ1-6, with 8 bases lining up with TRBD1. V lost 2 bases, J lost 8 bases, and 8 bases stayed unmatched. The CDR3 covers 16 residues. CDR1 is MNHNS, CDR2 SASEGT, per germline. CDR3: CASSEQGQGADSPLHF. The CDR3 DNA reads as TGTGCCAGCAGTGAACAGGGCCAGGGGGCTGATTCACCCCTCCACTTT.

The chain employs TRBV30 and TRBJ1-2; D gene unclear. The CDR3 is 11 amino acids. Germline values: CDR1 GTSNPN, CDR2 SVGIG (reference sequence). V was clipped by 0 bases and J by 7 bases, with 6 bases between them. Here the CDR3 DNA reads TGTGCCTGGAGTGTAGGAGGTGGCTACACCTTC. Translated, it gives CAWSVGGGYTF.

V usage is TRBV6-5 and J usage is TRBJ1-1, with TRBD1 matching over 8 bases. The CDR3 extends over 15 amino acids. J was trimmed by 1 base and V by 5 bases; bases with no gene match: 6. Germline assignment: CDR1 MNHEY and CDR2 SVGAGI. This CDR3 reads CASSTRQGRNTEAFF. CDR3 nucleotide sequence: TGTGCCAGCAGTACAAGACAGGGGCGGAACACTGAAGCTTTCTTT.